The 13 T cell receptor beta chains below were found in one sample sequenced in a study of tissue T cells after allogeneic stem cell transplantation. Assay used: immunoSEQ multiplex PCR; TCRdb lists only in-frame clones, some missing. The data show more than 45,000 clones, approximately 70% seen once. Sequencing used sorted cells pooled from one or two spleens. The origin of the receptors is a pool of C57BL/6 mice in good health.

A word on this clone: The listed genes are named as in mouse. Read coverage stops 1 residue before the CDR3 terminus; the germline J gene supplies the remainder. The gene calls are TRBV13-3 and TRBJ2-1; D is perhaps TRBD1 (5 bases). Trimming pared 5 bases from V and 1 base from J, leaving 10 bases between. This CDR3 contains 14 residues. The V gene's germline CDR1 is NNHDY and CDR2 SYVADS. Incomplete CDR3 DNA: TGTGCCAGCAGCCTCGGACAAAACTATGCTGAGCAGTTC. Protein sequence: CASSLGQNYAEQF. The whole CDR3 sequence reads CASSLGQNYAEQFF.

A note on this clone: Germline and genes here are mouse. The read terminates 1 residue before the CDR3 end, so the remaining end is supplied by the germline J gene. The chain joins TRBV31 to TRBJ2-5; D remains ambiguous. Germline values: CDR1 GKSSPN, CDR2 SITVG. The V gene lost 2 bases and the J gene lost 0 bases, with 6 bases spanning the gap. This CDR3 spans 13 amino acids. CDR3 bases read: TGTGCCTGGAGTGGGGAGAACCAAGACACCCAGTAC. It encodes CAWSGENQDTQY. The whole CDR3 region reads CAWSGENQDTQYF. Full variable domain (missing parts from reference TRBV31 and TRBJ2-5): AQTIHQWPVAEIKAVGSPLSLGCTIKGKSSPNLYWYWQATGGTLQQLFYSITVGQVESVVQLNLSASRPKDDQFILSTEKLLLSHSGFYLCAWSGENQDTQYFGPGTRLLVL.

To note about this clone: Gene names and germline match the mouse. The read gets to within 1 residue of the CDR3 end, and the germline J gene fills in the rest. The gene calls are TRBV13-2 and TRBJ1-4; D is unresolved. The CDR3 is made up of 13 amino acids. CDR1 is NNHNN and CDR2 is SYGAGS in the germline V gene (reference sequence). V lost 3 bases and J lost 3, with 6 bases in between. CDR3 sequence reads: CASGGPPNERLFF. CDR3 DNA, as far as it was read: TGTGCCAGCGGTGGCCCTCCCAACGAAAGATTATTT.

In regard to this clone: The listed genes are named as in mouse. The observed sequence ends 1 residue before the CDR3 terminus, with the missing tail filled in from the germline J gene. V is TRBV5 and J is TRBJ1-1, with a possible D match to TRBD1 (6 bases). The ends were cut back, 3 bases at V and 0 bases at J, with 8 bases in the middle. The CDR3 is 14 residues long. Germline values: CDR1 LGHNA, CDR2 YNLKQL (reference sequence). The CDR3 loop reads CASSQDRTNTEVFF. Partial CDR3 DNA: TGTGCCAGCAGCCAGGACAGAACAAACACAGAAGTCTTC.

Note on this clone: Gene names follow the mouse nomenclature. The CDR3 bases that were read are TGTGCCAGCAGCTCCCGGGACTATAATTCGCCCCTCTAC. Translation gives CASSSRDYNSPLY. The CDR3 as a whole reads CASSSRDYNSPLYF. The J gene is TRBJ1-6, the V gene TRBV2; no reliable D call. The read ends 1 residue before the CDR3 terminus; that terminus is restored from the germline J gene. TRBJ1-6 is filed as an ORF, its function uncertain. The CDR3 contains 14 residues. Germline lookup yields CDR1 LGHNA and CDR2 YSYQKL. With 5 bases removed from V and 3 bases from J, the gap between germline ends came to 8 bases.

A note on this clone: Mouse names are used for the genes. The read falls 1 residue short of the CDR3 end, and the missing part is taken from the germline J gene. The chain has TRBV1 and TRBJ2-5; D ambiguous. V lost 2 bases to trimming and J lost 2 bases, with 2 bases between them. This CDR3 spans 12 amino acids. In germline, CDR1 is NSQYPW, CDR2 LRSPGD (reference sequence). The CDR3 DNA, read in part, is TGCACCTGCAGTGCAATCCAAGACACCCAGTAC. This gives the protein CTCSAIQDTQY. The complete CDR3 protein is CTCSAIQDTQYF.

This clone came up a few times. Germline and genes: mouse. The sequenced fragment ends 1 residue before the CDR3 boundary, so the rest is inferred from the germline J gene. The rearrangement uses TRBV19 and TRBJ2-1, with 9 positions matching TRBD2. V dropped 7 bases and J dropped 1; count of bases not matched to a gene: 0. Germline V gene data show CDR1 as FNHDT and CDR2 as SITEND (reference sequence). This CDR3 is 13 amino acids long. CDR3 in amino acids: CASGTGNYAEQFF. The CDR3 bases that were read are TGTGCCAGCGGGACTGGGAACTATGCTGAGCAGTTC.

A remark on this clone: Gene and germline names: mouse. The read halts 1 residue ahead of the CDR3 end, with the missing end drawn from the germline J gene. The chain links TRBV31 to TRBJ1-1; D might be TRBD1 (6 bases). V was cut by 0 bases and J by 1 base, with 6 bases left in between. CDR3 length equals 13 residues. Germline V gives CDR1 GKSSPN, CDR2 SITVG. The sequenced part of the CDR3 DNA is TGTGCCTGGAGTCTACAGGGAAACACAGAAGTCTTC. Protein sequence: CAWSLQGNTEVF. The full CDR3 sequence reads CAWSLQGNTEVFF.

With respect to this clone: The gene names given are mouse names. The sequenced fragment ends 1 residue before the CDR3 boundary, so the rest is inferred from the germline J gene. The chain links TRBV13-2 to TRBJ2-7; 12 bases are shared with TRBD2. V lost 0 bases to trimming and J lost 1 base; unmatched junction nucleotides: 2. The CDR3 length is 16 residues. Germline V gene sequence: CDR1 NNHNN, CDR2 SYGAGS (reference sequence). CDR3: CASGDAGLGGSYEQYF. The sequenced CDR3 bases are TGTGCCAGCGGTGATGCAGGACTGGGGGGGTCCTATGAACAGTAC.

This clone was seen a few times. Genes and germline come from the mouse. The read ends 1 residue early relative to the CDR3; the germline J gene fills the gap. The rearrangement uses TRBV20 and TRBJ2-7; perhaps TRBD2 as D (6 bases). Germline lookup yields CDR1 GFQATS and CDR2 STVNSAI. This CDR3 has 12 residues. V lost 4 bases and J 0 bases, leaving 7 bases between the germline ends. The CDR3 loop is CGAMGVSYEQYF. The DNA read from the CDR3 is TGTGGTGCTATGGGGGTCTCCTATGAACAGTAC. Drawing the rest from reference TRBV20 and TRBJ2-7, the complete variable domain is GALVYQYPRRTICKSGTSMRMECQAVGFQATSVAWYRQSPQKTFELIALSTVNSAIKYEQNFTQEKFPISHPNLSFSSMTVLNAYLEDRGLYLCGAMGVSYEQYFGPGTRLTVL.

Concerning this clone itself: Gene names and germline match the mouse. Sequencing ends 1 residue short of the CDR3 end; the germline J gene provides the rest. The rearrangement joins TRBV13-2 to TRBJ2-5, with 8 bases identical to TRBD2. J was trimmed by 0 bases and V by 2 bases; bases with no gene match: 5. Germline loops: CDR1 NNHNN, CDR2 SYGAGS (reference sequence). CDR3 length equals 16 residues. The CDR3 DNA, read in part, is TGTGCCAGCGGTGAGGAACTGGGGGATAACCAAGACACCCAGTAC. Translating gives CASGEELGDNQDTQY. The entire CDR3 protein reads CASGEELGDNQDTQYF.

This clone was recorded a few times. The gene names given are mouse names. Coverage ceases 1 residue before the CDR3 finishes, and the germline J gene fills in the end. This rearrangement joins TRBV13-2 to TRBJ2-7; 8 nucleotides line up with TRBD2. Losses at the gene ends were 1 base for V and 3 bases for J; bases not matched to a gene: 3. Germline assignment: CDR1 NNHNN and CDR2 SYGAGS (reference sequence). This CDR3 region has 14 residues. The covered CDR3 bases are TGTGCCAGCGGTGATACGGGGGGGCGCTATGAACAGTAC. Translation gives CASGDTGGRYEQY. The full CDR3 protein is CASGDTGGRYEQYF.

As to this clone: The genes are named according to mouse. The sequenced fragment ends 1 residue before the CDR3 boundary, so the rest is inferred from the germline J gene. This sequence joins TRBV31 and TRBJ2-7, with 9 nucleotides matching TRBD2. The ends lost 2 bases at V and 4 bases at J; junction bases unmatched: 6. The CDR3 has 14 amino acids. Germline lookup yields CDR1 GKSSPN and CDR2 SITVG. The CDR3 is CAWSTGTGLYEQYF. The part of the CDR3 DNA that was read is TGTGCCTGGAGTACCGGGACTGGGCTTTATGAACAGTAC.